The sequence of this T cell receptor beta chain was determined in a study of blood T cell repertoires in COVID-19. As for the study in general: Researchers got acute and convalescent COVID-19 samples from the United States, Italy and Spain. PBMCs, B-cell-depleted T cells, or T cells were the source of the cDNA or gDNA that made up the material.

Authors' processing steps: Amplification with reference gene primers provided the estimates of nucleated cell counts. Data came from immunoSEQ multiplex PCR; TCRdb stores just in-frame clones and leaves some out. V and J calls and clone size follow that table, whereas D and trimming were derived from the DNA. The profile shows some 270,000 clones, nearly 90% of them singletons. V lost 2 bases and J lost 7; bases outside the gene matches: 8. CDR3 size: 15 residues. In germline, CDR1 is MDHEN, CDR2 SYDVKM. The specimen sequenced was PBMCs or T cells enriched from blood (not recorded which). The receptor was derived from a woman in her sixties or seventies who had recovered from COVID-19. J is TRBJ1-5 and V is TRBV28, with 7 bases aligning to TRBD1. The CDR3 DNA sequence: TGTGCCAGCAGTTTAGAAGAGGGGGCGGGACAGCCCCAGCATTTT. This translates into CASSLEEGAGQPQHF.